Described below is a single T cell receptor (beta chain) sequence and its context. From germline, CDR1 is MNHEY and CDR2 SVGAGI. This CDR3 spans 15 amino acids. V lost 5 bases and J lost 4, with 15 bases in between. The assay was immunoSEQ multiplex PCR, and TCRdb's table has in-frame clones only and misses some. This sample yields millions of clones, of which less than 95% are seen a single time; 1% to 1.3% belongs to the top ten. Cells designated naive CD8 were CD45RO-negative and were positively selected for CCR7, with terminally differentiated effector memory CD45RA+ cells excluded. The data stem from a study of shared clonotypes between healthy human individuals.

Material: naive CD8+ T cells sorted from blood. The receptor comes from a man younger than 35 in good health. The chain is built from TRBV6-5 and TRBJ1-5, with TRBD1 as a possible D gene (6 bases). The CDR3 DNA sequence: TGTGCCAGCAGTCGGGACACTCCGATAAATCAGCCCCAGCATTTT. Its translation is CASSRDTPINQPQHF.